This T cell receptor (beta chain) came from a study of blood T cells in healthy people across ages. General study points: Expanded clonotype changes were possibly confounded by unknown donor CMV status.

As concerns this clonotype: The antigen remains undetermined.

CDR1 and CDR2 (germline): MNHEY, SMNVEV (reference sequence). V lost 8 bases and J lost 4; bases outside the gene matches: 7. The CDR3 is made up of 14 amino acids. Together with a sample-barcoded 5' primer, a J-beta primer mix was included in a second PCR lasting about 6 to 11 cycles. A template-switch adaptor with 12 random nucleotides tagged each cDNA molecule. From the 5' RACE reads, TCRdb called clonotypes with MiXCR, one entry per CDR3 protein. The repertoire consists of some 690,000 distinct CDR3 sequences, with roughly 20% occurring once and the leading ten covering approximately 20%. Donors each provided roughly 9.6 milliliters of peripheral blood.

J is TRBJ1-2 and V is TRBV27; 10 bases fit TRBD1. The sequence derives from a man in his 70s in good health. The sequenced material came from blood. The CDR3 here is CASRDRGRPYGYTF. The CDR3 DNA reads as TGTGCCAGCCGCGACAGGGGGCGTCCCTATGGCTACACCTTC.